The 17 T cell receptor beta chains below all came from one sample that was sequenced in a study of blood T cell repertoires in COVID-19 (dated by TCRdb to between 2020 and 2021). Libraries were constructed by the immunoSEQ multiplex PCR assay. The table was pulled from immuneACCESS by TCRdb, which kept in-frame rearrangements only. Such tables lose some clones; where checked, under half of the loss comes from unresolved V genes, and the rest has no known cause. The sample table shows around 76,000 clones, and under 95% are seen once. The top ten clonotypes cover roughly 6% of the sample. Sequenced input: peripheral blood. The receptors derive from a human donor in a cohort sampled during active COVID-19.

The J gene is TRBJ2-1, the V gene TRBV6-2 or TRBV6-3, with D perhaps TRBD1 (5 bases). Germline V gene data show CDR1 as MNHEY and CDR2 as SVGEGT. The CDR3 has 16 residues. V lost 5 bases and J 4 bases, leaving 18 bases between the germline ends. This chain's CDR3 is CASSPRQTHPYNEQFF. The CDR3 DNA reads TGTGCCAGCAGTCCAAGACAGACCCATCCTTACAATGAGCAGTTCTTC.

In DNA form, the CDR3 reads TGTGCCAGCAGCTTAAATAGCGGGGGGGAGACCCAGTACTTC. Protein: CASSLNSGGETQYF. This sequence joins TRBV7-8 and TRBJ2-5; 10 nucleotides align to TRBD2. This CDR3 spans 14 amino acids. After removal of 2 bases from V and 5 bases from J, the junction contained 2 bases not matched to a gene. Germline CDR1 reads SGHVS; CDR2 reads FQNEAQ.

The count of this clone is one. CDR3 DNA sequence: TGCGCCAGCAGGTTACAGGGGGCGGACACCGGGGAGCTGTTTTTT. It yields the protein CASRLQGADTGELFF. The chain couples TRBV5-1 to TRBJ2-2; 9 bases are shared with TRBD1. After removal of 5 bases from V and 3 bases from J, the junction contained 5 bases not matched to a gene. The CDR3 spans 15 residues. CDR1 and CDR2 from the germline V gene are SGHRS and YFSETQ.

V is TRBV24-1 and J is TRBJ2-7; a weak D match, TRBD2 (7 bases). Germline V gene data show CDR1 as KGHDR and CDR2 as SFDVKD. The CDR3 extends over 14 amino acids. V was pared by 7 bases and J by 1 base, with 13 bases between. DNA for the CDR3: TGTGCCACCAGACCCGGGGGGCCTTCCTACGAGCAGTACTTC. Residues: CATRPGGPSYEQYF.

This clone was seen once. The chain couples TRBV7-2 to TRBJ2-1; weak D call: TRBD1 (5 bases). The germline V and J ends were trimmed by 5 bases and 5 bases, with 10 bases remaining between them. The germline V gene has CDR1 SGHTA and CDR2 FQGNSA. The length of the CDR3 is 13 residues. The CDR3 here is CASSISRDNEQFF. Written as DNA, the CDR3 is TGTGCCAGCAGCATATCCAGGGACAATGAGCAGTTCTTC. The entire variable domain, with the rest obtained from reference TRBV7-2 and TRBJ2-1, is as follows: GAGVSQSPSNKVTEKGKDVELRCDPISGHTALYWYRQSLGQGLEFLIYFQGNSAPDKSGLPSDRFSAERTGGSVSTLTIQRTQQEDSAVYLCASSISRDNEQFFGPGTRLTVL.

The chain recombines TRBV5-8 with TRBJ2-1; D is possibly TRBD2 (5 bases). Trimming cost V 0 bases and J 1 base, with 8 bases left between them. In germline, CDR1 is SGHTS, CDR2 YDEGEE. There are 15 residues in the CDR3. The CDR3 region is CASSLGGMSYNEQFF. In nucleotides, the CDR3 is TGTGCCAGCAGCTTGGGAGGGATGTCCTACAATGAGCAGTTCTTC.

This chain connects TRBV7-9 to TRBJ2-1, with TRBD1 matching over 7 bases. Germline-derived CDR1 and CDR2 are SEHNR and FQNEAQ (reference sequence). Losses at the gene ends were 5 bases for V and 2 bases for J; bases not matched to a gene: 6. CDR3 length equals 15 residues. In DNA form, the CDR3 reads TGTGCCAGCAGCCCACCGGGACAGCCCTACAATGAGCAGTTCTTC. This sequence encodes CASSPPGQPYNEQFF.

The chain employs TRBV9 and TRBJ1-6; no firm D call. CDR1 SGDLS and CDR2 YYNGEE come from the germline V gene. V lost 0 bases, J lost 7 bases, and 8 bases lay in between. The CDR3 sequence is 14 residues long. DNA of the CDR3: TGTGCCAGCAGCGTAGCTGTCGGGAATTCACCCCTCCACTTT. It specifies CASSVAVGNSPLHF.

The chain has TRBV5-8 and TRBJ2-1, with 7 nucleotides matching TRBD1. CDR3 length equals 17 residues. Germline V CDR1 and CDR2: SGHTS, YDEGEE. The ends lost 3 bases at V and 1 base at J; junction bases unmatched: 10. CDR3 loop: CASSWQGQSLSYNEQFF. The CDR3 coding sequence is TGTGCCAGCAGCTGGCAGGGACAGTCCCTATCCTACAATGAGCAGTTCTTC.

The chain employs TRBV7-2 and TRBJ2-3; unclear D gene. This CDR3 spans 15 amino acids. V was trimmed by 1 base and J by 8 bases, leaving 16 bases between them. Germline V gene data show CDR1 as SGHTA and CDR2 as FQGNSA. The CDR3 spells CASSLVLDTTTTQYF. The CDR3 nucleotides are TGTGCCAGCAGCTTAGTGCTCGACACAACCACTACGCAGTATTTT.

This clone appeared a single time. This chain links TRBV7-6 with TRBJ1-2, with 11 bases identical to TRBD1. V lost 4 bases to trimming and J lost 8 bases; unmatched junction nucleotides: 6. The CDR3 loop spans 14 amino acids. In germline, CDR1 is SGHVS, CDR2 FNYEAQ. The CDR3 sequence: CASSSTDRGQGYTF. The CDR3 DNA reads TGTGCCAGCAGCTCCACGGACAGGGGGCAAGGCTACACCTTC.

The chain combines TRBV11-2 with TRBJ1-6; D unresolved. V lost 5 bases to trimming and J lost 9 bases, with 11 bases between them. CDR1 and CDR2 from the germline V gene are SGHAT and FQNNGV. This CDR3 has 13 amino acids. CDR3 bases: TGTGCCAGCAGCCTAGTCGCGAGTTCACCCCTCCACTTT. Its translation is CASSLVASSPLHF.

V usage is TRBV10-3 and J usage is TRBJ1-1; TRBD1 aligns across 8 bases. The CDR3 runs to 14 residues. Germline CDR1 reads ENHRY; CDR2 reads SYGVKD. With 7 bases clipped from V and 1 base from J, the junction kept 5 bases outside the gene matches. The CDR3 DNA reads TGTGCCATCAATTCACAGGGGGGGAACACTGAAGCTTTCTTT. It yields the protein CAINSQGGNTEAFF.

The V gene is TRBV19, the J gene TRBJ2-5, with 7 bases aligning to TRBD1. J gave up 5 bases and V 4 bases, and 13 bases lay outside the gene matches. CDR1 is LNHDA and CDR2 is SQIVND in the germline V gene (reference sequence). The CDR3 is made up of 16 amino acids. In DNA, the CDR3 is TGTGCCAGTAGTACCCATTCGACAGGGTTTTGGGAGACCCAGTACTTC. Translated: CASSTHSTGFWETQYF.

This chain's CDR3 is CASSQGGQAREQYF. The DNA for the CDR3 is TGTGCCAGCAGCCAAGGCGGACAGGCTAGGGAGCAGTACTTC. The V and J genes are TRBV3-1 (or the pseudogene TRBV3-2) and TRBJ2-7; 7 bases agree with TRBD1. Germline V gene lookup returns CDR1 LGHDT and CDR2 YNNKEL (reference sequence). The CDR3 loop spans 14 amino acids. V shed 1 base and J 7 bases; nucleotides not matched to a gene: 7.

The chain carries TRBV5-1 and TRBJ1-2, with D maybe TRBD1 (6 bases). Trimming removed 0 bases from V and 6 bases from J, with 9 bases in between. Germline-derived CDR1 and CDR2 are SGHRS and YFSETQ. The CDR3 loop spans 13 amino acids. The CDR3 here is CASSLASGDGYTF. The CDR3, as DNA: TGCGCCAGCAGCTTGGCCTCAGGGGATGGCTACACCTTC. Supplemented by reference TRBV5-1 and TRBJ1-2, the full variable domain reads KAGVTQTPRYLIKTRGQQVTLSCSPISGHRSVSWYQQTPGQGLQFLFEYFSETQRNKGNFPGRFSGRQFSNSRSEMNVSTLELGDSALYLCASSLASGDGYTFGSGTRLTVV.

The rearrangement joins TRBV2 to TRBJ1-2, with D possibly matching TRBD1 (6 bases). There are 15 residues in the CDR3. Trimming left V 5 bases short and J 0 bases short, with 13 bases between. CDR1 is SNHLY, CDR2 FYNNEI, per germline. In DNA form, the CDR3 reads TGTGCCAGCAGTAAAATGGGGGCCCCTAACTATGGCTACACCTTC. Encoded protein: CASSKMGAPNYGYTF.